This T cell receptor (beta chain) was sequenced during a study of CD8+ T cells in alopecia areata. Broader study findings: Among the top 100, expanded CD8+ clones, as well as scalp clonality, were significantly decreased by tofacitinib.

Deletions cut 1 base from V and 6 bases from J, with 11 bases between. The germline gives CDR1 SGHNT, CDR2 YENEEA. The CDR3 contains 14 residues. Turning to this clone: Its target is unknown.

The treatment denotes: oral pan-JAK inhibitor, 5-10 mg twice daily. Once RNA had been extracted, it was reverse transcribed into cDNA to act as the sequencing template. The assay was immunoSEQ multiplex PCR, and TCRdb's table has in-frame clones only and misses some. The sample gives 190,000 or so clones, about three fifths of which show up once; roughly 12% is in the top ten. The sequencing used CD8+ T cells sorted from blood, collected at week 24, from a patient treated with tofacitinib. This clonotype was sampled from a human donor with alopecia areata. This chain uses TRBV11-3 with TRBJ2-3; a weak D match, TRBD2 (5 bases). The CDR3 spells CASSLGEGYDTQYF. CDR3 sequence (DNA): TGTGCCAGCAGCTTAGGAGAGGGATACGATACGCAGTATTTT.